The rows below give T cell receptor beta chains drawn from one sample of a study of CD8+ T cells in alopecia areata. Sequencing used immunoSEQ multiplex PCR; TCRdb keeps in-frame clones, though not all of them. The repertoire holds 200,000 to 250,000 clones, with roughly two fifths as singletons. The sample in question was CD4+ T cells sorted from blood, obtained at approximately week 36, from a patient treated with tofacitinib. The receptors come from a human donor with alopecia areata. Both conserved end residues are part of each CDR3. The D gene is left open where the match is weak. Not every row has a clone size; where given, it reads once, few, many or a size class.

size,J,D,V,DNA,CDR3
once,TRBJ2-1,.,TRBV29-1,TGCAGCGTTCGGGGGGGGACAGACCAGCAGTTCTTC,CSVRGGTDQQFF
few,TRBJ2-7,.,TRBV29-1,TGCAGCGTTAATGACAGGTCCCACGAGCAGTACTTC,CSVNDRSHEQYF
.,TRBJ2-7,.,TRBV5-1,TGCGCCAGCAGCTTTTCGGGAGTAAACTACGAGCAGTACTTC,CASSFSGVNYEQYF
.,TRBJ2-2,TRBD1,TRBV5-1,TGCGCCAGCAGCTTGCCCGGGACAGGGGCTACCGGGGAGCTGTTTTTT,CASSLPGTGATGELFF
.,TRBJ2-6,TRBD1,TRBV14,TGTGCCAGCAGCCAAGGCCGACAGGGGGCTCCACCCGGTTCTGGGGCCAACGTCCTGACTTTC,CASSQGRQGAPPGSGANVLTF
few,TRBJ2-5,.,TRBV7-2,TGTGCCAGCAGCCGGGGGCTTGAGACCCAGTACTTC,CASSRGLETQYF
.,TRBJ2-3,.,TRBV27,TGTGCCAGCCGTGGGCCGAGAGATACGCAGTATTTT,CASRGPRDTQYF
.,TRBJ2-3,.,TRBV10-2,TGCGCCGCGGACCGTGGAACTAGCCTGGCAGATACGCAGTATTTT,CAADRGTSLADTQYF
.,TRBJ1-5,.,TRBV19,TGTGCCAGTAGTGCTCAAGGGGGGCCCATGGAGCCCCAGCATTTT,CASSAQGGPMEPQHF
.,TRBJ2-3,.,TRBV9,TGTGCCAGCAGCTTCCAGGGCCCAGATACGCAGTATTTT,CASSFQGPDTQYF
.,TRBJ2-7,.,TRBV5-1,TGCGCCAGCAGCTTGGGTGCGGCCGAGCAGTACTTC,CASSLGAAEQYF
.,TRBJ2-1,.,TRBV25-1,TGTGCCAGCAGTGAAGGGGCCCGACAGTTGGGGAAGCAGTTCTTC,CASSEGARQLGKQFF
.,TRBJ1-1,.,TRBV29-1,TGCAGCGTTGCTTCCTCATCTAACGCTGAAGCTTTCTTT,CSVASSSNAEAFF
once,TRBJ2-7,.,TRBV5-4,TGTGCCAGCAGCCGCTTCGAGACTCGAGGCTCCTACGAGCAGTACTTC,CASSRFETRGSYEQYF
.,TRBJ2-1,.,TRBV9,TGTGCCAGCAGTCGGAGCGGGTTATCCTACAATGAGCAGTTCTTC,CASSRSGLSYNEQFF
.,TRBJ1-5,.,TRBV4-1,TGCGCCAGCAGCCCCCAGGGCCCGAATCAGCCCCAGCATTTT,CASSPQGPNQPQHF
.,TRBJ2-7,.,TRBV10-3,TGTGCCAGCGAGGGGTCCGGCCCCTACGAGCAGTACTTC,CASEGSGPYEQYF
few,TRBJ2-2,TRBD2,TRBV5-4,TGTGCCAGCAGCCCCGGCGGGGGAGGCACCGGGGAGCTGTTTTTT,CASSPGGGGTGELFF
.,TRBJ2-7,.,TRBV23-1,TGCGCCAGCAGTCAAAAACTAATCCTCTACGAGCAGTACTTC,CASSQKLILYEQYF
.,TRBJ2-1,.,TRBV25-1,TGTGCCAGCAGTGCGTACAATGAGCAGTTCTTC,CASSAYNEQFF
.,TRBJ1-2,.,TRBV20-1,TGCAGTGCTCCTTATCTCTTTGGCTACACCTTC,CSAPYLFGYTF